Presented here are 18 T cell receptor beta chains from one specimen sequenced in a study of blood T cell repertoires in COVID-19. Profiling relied on immunoSEQ multiplex PCR, and the TCRdb table lists in-frame clones only, not all of them. Of 150,000 to 200,000 clones detected, roughly 85% appear once; the ten largest clones hold under 6%. Sequencing was done on a sample of peripheral blood. The source of these receptors is a human donor in a cohort sampled during active COVID-19.

The chain links TRBV4-3 to TRBJ1-2; D uncertain. CDR1 is LGHNA and CDR2 is YSLEER in the germline V gene. CDR3 size: 13 residues. Between the trimmed V and J ends, which lost 3 bases and 4 bases, there was a span of 9 bases. In DNA form, the CDR3 reads TGCGCCAGCAGCCACGGGAGCGGCTATGGCTACACCTTC. It yields the protein CASSHGSGYGYTF.

The chain uses TRBV6-7 and TRBJ2-5; 12 bases agree with TRBD2. TRBV6-7 qualifies as an ORF whose function is uncertain. The length of the CDR3 is 20 residues. The V gene end was trimmed by 2 bases and the J gene end by 1 base; junction bases not matched to a gene: 14. In DNA, the CDR3 is TGTGCCAGCAGTTACCCACAAATCCCCTTGACTAGCGGGGGCCAAGAGACCCAGTACTTC. Its protein is CASSYPQIPLTSGGQETQYF.

The chain carries TRBV4-1 and TRBJ1-1, with 8 bases identical to TRBD1. The CDR3 has 14 amino acids. Per germline, CDR1 MGHRA and CDR2 YSYEKL. The trim removed 3 bases at V and 2 bases at J, leaving 2 bases unmatched. The chain's CDR3 is CASSQDRVNTEAFF. In nucleotides, the CDR3 is TGCGCCAGCAGCCAGGACAGGGTAAACACTGAAGCTTTCTTT.

The chain has TRBV11-2 and TRBJ2-1, with TRBD2 identical over 8 bases. This CDR3 comprises 16 residues. Germline V gene data show CDR1 as SGHAT and CDR2 as FQNNGV. V lost 1 base and J lost 4; bases outside the gene matches: 6. The CDR3 loop reads CASSLAGGRQYNEQFF. Here the CDR3 DNA reads TGTGCCAGCAGCTTAGCGGGGGGGAGGCAATACAATGAGCAGTTCTTC.

Written as DNA, the CDR3 is TGTGCCACACAACAGGGCTCCTACGAGCAGTACTTC. Its translation is CATQQGSYEQYF. This chain joins TRBV19 and TRBJ2-7; possibly TRBD1 for D (6 bases). This CDR3 comprises 12 residues. V lost 10 bases, J lost 0 bases, and 10 bases lay in between. In germline, CDR1 is LNHDA, CDR2 SQIVND (reference sequence).

The V call is TRBV10-3, the J call TRBJ2-7; TRBD2 matches at 10 bases. The junction had 8 bases not matched to a gene; V was cut back by 4 bases and J by 5 bases. Looked up from germline, CDR1 is ENHRY and CDR2 is SYGVKD. The CDR3 contains 15 residues. CDR3 region: CAISVSLAGADEQYF. The CDR3 region has the DNA TGTGCCATCAGTGTCTCGCTAGCGGGGGCGGACGAGCAGTACTTC.

V gene TRBV30 combines with J gene TRBJ1-1, with 7 bases that match TRBD1. The trim removed 4 bases at V and 6 bases at J, leaving 8 bases unmatched. Germline V gene lookup returns CDR1 GTSNPN and CDR2 SVGIG (reference sequence). The CDR3 sequence is 13 residues long. CDR3 in amino acids: CAWTTGDNSEAFF. The CDR3 DNA reads as TGTGCCTGGACCACAGGGGATAATTCTGAAGCTTTCTTT. The whole variable domain, remainder taken from reference TRBV30 and TRBJ1-1, is SQTIHQWPATLVQPVGSPLSLECTVEGTSNPNLYWYRQAAGRGLQLLFYSVGIGQISSEVPQNLSASRPQDRQFILSSKKLLLSDSGFYLCAWTTGDNSEAFFGQGTRLTVV.

This sequence joins TRBV9 and TRBJ1-1; the match to TRBD1 covers 12 bases. This CDR3 contains 15 residues. Trimming cost V 0 bases and J 10 bases; bases outside gene matches: 7. Looked up from germline, CDR1 is SGDLS and CDR2 is YYNGEE. The CDR3 loop reads CASSVERDRGRGAFF. Written as DNA, the CDR3 is TGTGCCAGCAGCGTAGAGCGGGACAGGGGGCGCGGAGCTTTCTTT. Filled out from reference TRBV9 and TRBJ1-1, the complete variable domain reads DSGVTQTPKHLITATGQRVTLRCSPRSGDLSVYWYQQSLDQGLQFLIQYYNGEERAKGNILERFSAQQFPDLHSELNLSSLELGDSALYFCASSVERDRGRGAFFGQGTRLTVV.

The chain links TRBV9 to TRBJ1-2; possibly TRBD1 for D (6 bases). This CDR3 is 16 amino acids long. Germline V gives CDR1 SGDLS, CDR2 YYNGEE. V lost 0 bases and J 3 bases, leaving 15 bases between the germline ends. The CDR3 protein is CASSVATGGVDYGYTF. CDR3 DNA: TGTGCCAGCAGCGTAGCTACGGGGGGCGTAGACTATGGCTACACCTTC.

The rearrangement joins TRBV28 to TRBJ1-2; no clear D. Germline CDR1 reads MDHEN; CDR2 reads SYDVKM. The length of the CDR3 is 11 residues. The V end lost 6 bases, the J end lost 3 bases, and 5 bases lay between the germline ends. The CDR3 DNA sequence: TGTGCCAGCAGCGCGGACTATGGCTACACCTTC. This codes for CASSADYGYTF.

V gene TRBV7-2 combines with J gene TRBJ2-7; TRBD2 is a possible D gene (7 bases). The CDR3 has 16 residues. V dropped 6 bases and J dropped 2 bases, with 20 bases sitting between them. From germline, CDR1 is SGHTA and CDR2 FQGNSA. The CDR3 DNA reads as TGTGCCAGCAGTTCCCCTGGCGGGGGCGGCCCCTACGAGCAGTACTTC. It yields the protein CASSSPGGGGPYEQYF.

The J gene is TRBJ2-7, the V gene TRBV27; TRBD1 agrees at 11 bases. The J segment lost 2 bases and the V segment lost 5 bases, leaving 8 bases of the junction unmatched. The CDR3 sequence is 16 residues long. CDR1 is MNHEY, CDR2 SMNVEV, per germline (reference sequence). Written as DNA, the CDR3 is TGTGCCAGCAGTCCCCCCCCGGGACAGGGGGCCTACGAGCAGTACTTC. Its protein is CASSPPPGQGAYEQYF.

V is TRBV6-6 and J is TRBJ1-6; a weak D match, TRBD1 (5 bases). The CDR3 has 13 residues. The germline gives CDR1 MNHNY, CDR2 SVGAGI (reference sequence). V was clipped by 7 bases and J by 16 bases, with 20 bases between them. CDR3 protein: CASNAGVDSQLHF. In nucleotides, the CDR3 is TGTGCCAGCAACGCGGGGGTGGACTCTCAACTCCACTTT.

The chain uses TRBV4-1 and TRBJ2-2, with 8 bases fitting TRBD1. In germline, CDR1 is MGHRA, CDR2 YSYEKL. This CDR3 is 16 amino acids long. V shed 4 bases, J shed 1 base, and the junction held 5 bases outside the gene matches. This chain's CDR3 is CASSRVGTGNTGELFF. The CDR3 DNA reads as TGCGCCAGCAGCCGAGTCGGGACAGGGAACACCGGGGAGCTGTTTTTT.

The V gene is TRBV11-2, the J gene TRBJ2-1; 9 bases line up with TRBD2. This CDR3 has 12 residues. Trimming cost V 4 bases and J 10 bases; bases outside gene matches: 2. The germline V gene has CDR1 SGHAT and CDR2 FQNNGV. This CDR3 is CASSSGLAEQFF. CDR3 coding DNA: TGTGCCAGCAGCTCCGGACTAGCGGAGCAGTTCTTC.

This chain joins TRBV6-6 and TRBJ1-6, with a possible D match to TRBD1 (6 bases). The CDR3 runs 16 residues. The V end lost 6 bases, the J end lost 7 bases, and 19 bases lay between the germline ends. Germline V CDR1 and CDR2: MNHNY, SVGAGI (reference sequence). The CDR3 is CASRYLSGRGNSPLHF. The CDR3 DNA is TGTGCCAGCAGGTACCTGTCCGGGAGGGGGAATTCACCCCTCCACTTT.

The chain employs TRBV21-1 and TRBJ1-1; TRBD1 reflects the table's D call only, with no check against the DNA. TRBV21-1 is an annotated pseudogene. The CDR3 length is 12 residues. CDR3 coding DNA: TGTGCCAGCAGAAAAGGGCCAGTTGAAGCTTTCTTT. As protein: CASRKGPVEAFF.

The gene calls are TRBV9 and TRBJ1-2; 7 bases map to TRBD1. CDR3 length: 15 residues. Unmatched junction bases numbered 12, after V lost 3 bases and J lost 7 bases. The germline V gene encodes CDR1 SGDLS and CDR2 YYNGEE. As DNA, the CDR3 is TGTGCCAGCAGCGGGGGAATACAGGGGCTCGGTGGCTACACCTTC. Protein: CASSGGIQGLGGYTF.